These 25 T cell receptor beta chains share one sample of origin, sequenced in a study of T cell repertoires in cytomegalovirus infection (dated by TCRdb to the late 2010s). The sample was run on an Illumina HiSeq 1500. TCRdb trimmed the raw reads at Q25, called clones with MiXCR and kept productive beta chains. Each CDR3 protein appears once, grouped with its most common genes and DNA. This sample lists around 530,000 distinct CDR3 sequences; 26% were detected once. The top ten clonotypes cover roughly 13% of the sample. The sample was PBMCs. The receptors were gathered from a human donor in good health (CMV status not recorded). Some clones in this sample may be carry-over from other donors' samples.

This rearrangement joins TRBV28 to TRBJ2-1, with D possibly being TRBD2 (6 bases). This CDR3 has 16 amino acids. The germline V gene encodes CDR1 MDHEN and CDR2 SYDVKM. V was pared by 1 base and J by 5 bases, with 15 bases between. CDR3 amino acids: CASSLLVTRGNNEQFF. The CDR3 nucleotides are TGTGCCAGCAGTTTATTGGTGACTAGGGGAAACAATGAGCAGTTCTTC.

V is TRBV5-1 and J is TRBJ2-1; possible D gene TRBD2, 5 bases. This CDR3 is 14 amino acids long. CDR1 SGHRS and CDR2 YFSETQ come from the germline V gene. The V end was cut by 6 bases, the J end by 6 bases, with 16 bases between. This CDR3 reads CASTLGKRINEQFF. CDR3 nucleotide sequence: TGCGCCAGCACCCTCGGGAAACGAATCAATGAGCAGTTCTTC.

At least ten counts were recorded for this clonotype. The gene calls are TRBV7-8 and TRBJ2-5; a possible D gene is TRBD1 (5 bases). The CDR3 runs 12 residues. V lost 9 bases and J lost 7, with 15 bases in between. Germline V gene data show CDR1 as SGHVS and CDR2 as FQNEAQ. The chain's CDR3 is CASLTPQGTQYF. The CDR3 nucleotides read TGTGCCAGTTTGACCCCCCAGGGGACCCAGTACTTC.

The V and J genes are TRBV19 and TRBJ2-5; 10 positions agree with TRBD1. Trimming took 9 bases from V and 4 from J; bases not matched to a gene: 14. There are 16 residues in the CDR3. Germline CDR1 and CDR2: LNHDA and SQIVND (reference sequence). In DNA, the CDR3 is TGTGCCAGCTCCGGGACAGGGGTCCTTCTAGGAGAGACCCAGTACTTC. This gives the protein CASSGTGVLLGETQYF.

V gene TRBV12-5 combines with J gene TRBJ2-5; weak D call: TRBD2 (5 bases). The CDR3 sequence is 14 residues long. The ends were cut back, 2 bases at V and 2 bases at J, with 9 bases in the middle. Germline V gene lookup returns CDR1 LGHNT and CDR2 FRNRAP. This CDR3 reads CASGLLREQETQYF. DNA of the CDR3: TGTGCTAGTGGTTTGTTACGGGAACAAGAGACCCAGTACTTC.

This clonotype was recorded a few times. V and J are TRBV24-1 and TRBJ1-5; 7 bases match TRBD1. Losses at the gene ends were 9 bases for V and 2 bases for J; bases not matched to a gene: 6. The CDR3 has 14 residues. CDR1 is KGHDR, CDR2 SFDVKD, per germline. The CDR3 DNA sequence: TGTGCCACCGGGGGACAGCTGGGCAATCAGCCCCAGCATTTT. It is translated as CATGGQLGNQPQHF.

The CDR3 coding sequence is TGTGCCAGCAGTTACGGGAGGTACGAGCAGTACGTC. Amino acids: CASSYGRYEQYV. The chain is built from TRBV12-3 or TRBV12-4 and TRBJ2-7; 7 nucleotides align to TRBD2. The V segment lost 4 bases and the J segment 4 bases; nucleotides outside the gene matches: 1. This CDR3 is 12 amino acids long.

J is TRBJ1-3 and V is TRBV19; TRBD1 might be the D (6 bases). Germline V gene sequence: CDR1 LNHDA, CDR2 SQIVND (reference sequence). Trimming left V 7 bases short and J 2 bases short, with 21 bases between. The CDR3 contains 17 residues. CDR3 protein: CASNPTTGLATGNTIYF. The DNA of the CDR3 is TGTGCCAGTAATCCAACGACAGGCCTTGCGACTGGAAACACCATATATTTT.

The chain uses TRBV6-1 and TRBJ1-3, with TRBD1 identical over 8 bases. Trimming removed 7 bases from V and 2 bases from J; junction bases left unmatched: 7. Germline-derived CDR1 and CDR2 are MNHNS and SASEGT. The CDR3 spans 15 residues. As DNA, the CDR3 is TGTGCCAGCACGCAGGACAGGGCGGCTGGAAACACCATATATTTT. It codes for CASTQDRAAGNTIYF.

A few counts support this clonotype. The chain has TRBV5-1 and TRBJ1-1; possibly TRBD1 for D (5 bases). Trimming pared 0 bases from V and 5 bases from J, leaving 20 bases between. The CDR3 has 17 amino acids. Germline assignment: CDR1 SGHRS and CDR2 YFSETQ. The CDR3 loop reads CASSLGFQSRGKTEAFF. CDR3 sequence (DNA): TGCGCCAGCAGCTTGGGATTCCAGTCCCGGGGGAAGACTGAAGCTTTCTTT.

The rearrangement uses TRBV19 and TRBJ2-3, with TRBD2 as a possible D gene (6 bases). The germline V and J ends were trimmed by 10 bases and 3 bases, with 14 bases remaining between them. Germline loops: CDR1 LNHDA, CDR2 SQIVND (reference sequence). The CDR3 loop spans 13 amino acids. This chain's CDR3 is CATGLALTDTQYF. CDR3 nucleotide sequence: TGTGCCACCGGGCTAGCGTTGACAGATACGCAGTATTTT.

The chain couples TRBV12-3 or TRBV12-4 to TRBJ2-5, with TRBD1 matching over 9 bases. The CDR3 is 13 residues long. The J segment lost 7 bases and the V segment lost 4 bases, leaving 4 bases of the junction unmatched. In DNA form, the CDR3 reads TGTGCCAGCAGTTCCGGGACAGGGAGGACCCAGTACTTC. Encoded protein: CASSSGTGRTQYF.

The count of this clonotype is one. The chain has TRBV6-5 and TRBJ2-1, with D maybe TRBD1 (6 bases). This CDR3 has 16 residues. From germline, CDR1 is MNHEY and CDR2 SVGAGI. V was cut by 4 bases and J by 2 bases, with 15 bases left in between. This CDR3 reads CASSSKWDIAYNEQFF. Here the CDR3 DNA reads TGTGCCAGCAGTTCGAAATGGGACATCGCCTACAATGAGCAGTTCTTC.

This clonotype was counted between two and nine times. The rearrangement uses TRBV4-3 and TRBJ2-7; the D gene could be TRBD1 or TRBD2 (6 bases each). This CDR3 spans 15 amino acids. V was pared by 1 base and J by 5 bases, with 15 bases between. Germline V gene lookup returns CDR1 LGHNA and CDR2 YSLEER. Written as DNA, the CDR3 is TGCGCCAGCAGCCAAGGACCCTCGGGGGCCAACGAGCAGTACGTC. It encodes CASSQGPSGANEQYV.

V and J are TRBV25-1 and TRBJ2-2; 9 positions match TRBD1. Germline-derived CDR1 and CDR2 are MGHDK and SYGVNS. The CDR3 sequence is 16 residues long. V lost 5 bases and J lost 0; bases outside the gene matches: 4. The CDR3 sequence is CASSSGQGANTGELFF. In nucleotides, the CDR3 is TGTGCCAGCAGTTCGGGACAGGGTGCGAACACCGGGGAGCTGTTTTTT.

The CDR3 nucleotides read TGTGCCAGCAGCCCAAGGACAGGGTCTCGTTTTGACTATGGCTACACCTTC. Protein: CASSPRTGSRFDYGYTF. The rearrangement uses TRBV6-1 and TRBJ1-2; 8 bases line up with TRBD1. Germline CDR1 is MNHNS and CDR2 is SASEGT. Germline trimming cut 6 bases from V and 3 bases from J; bases unmatched to any gene: 15. The CDR3 covers 17 residues.

Here the CDR3 DNA reads TGTGCCAGCGGCGCGGCTAGCGGGAGCGATGAGCAGTTCTTC. Amino acids: CASGAASGSDEQFF. V usage is TRBV28 and J usage is TRBJ2-1; 10 bases are a match to TRBD2. The germline gives CDR1 MDHEN, CDR2 SYDVKM. Losses at the gene ends were 8 bases for V and 8 bases for J; bases not matched to a gene: 9. This CDR3 contains 14 residues.

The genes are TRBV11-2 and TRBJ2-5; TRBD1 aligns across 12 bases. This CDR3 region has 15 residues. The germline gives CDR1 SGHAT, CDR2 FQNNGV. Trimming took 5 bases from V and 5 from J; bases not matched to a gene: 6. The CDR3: CASSPGTGGFETQYF. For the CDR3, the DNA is TGTGCCAGCAGCCCAGGGACAGGGGGCTTCGAGACCCAGTACTTC.

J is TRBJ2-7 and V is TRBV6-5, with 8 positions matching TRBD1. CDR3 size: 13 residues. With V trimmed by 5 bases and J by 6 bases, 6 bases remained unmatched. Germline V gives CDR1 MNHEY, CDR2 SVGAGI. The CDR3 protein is CASSLRQGLEQYF. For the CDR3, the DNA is TGTGCCAGCAGTCTCCGACAGGGGCTCGAGCAGTACTTC.

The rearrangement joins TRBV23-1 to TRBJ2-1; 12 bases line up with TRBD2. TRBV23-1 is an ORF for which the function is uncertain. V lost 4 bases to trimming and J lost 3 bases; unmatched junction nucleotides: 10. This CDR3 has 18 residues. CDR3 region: CASSRTSLAGGCYNEQFF. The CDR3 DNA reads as TGCGCCAGCAGTCGAACCAGCCTAGCGGGAGGGTGCTACAATGAGCAGTTCTTC.

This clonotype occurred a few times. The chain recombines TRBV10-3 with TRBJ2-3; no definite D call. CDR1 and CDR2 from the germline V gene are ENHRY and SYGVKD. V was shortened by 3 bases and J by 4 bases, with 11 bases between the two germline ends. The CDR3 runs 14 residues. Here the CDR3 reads CAISDLRVADTQYF. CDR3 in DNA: TGTGCCATCAGTGACCTTAGGGTTGCAGATACGCAGTATTTT.

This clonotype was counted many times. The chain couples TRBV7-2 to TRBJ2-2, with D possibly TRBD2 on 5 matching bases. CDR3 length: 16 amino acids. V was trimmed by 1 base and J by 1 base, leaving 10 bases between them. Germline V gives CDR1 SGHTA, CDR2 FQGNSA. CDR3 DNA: TGTGCCAGCAGCTTAGAGGGAGCAGTGAACACCGGGGAGCTGTTTTTT. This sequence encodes CASSLEGAVNTGELFF.

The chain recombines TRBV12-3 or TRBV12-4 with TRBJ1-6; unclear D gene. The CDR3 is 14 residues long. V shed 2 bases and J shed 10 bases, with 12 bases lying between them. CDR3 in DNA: TGTGCCAGCAGTTTAAAGGGATTGGAGTCACCCCTCCACTTT. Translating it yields CASSLKGLESPLHF.

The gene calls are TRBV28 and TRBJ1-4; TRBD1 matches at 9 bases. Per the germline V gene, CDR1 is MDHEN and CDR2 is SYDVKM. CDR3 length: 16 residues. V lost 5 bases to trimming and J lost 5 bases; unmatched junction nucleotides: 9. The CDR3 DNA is TGTGCCAGCAGTCTGCCTTCGGGACAGGGAAATGAAAAACTGTTTTTT. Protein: CASSLPSGQGNEKLFF.

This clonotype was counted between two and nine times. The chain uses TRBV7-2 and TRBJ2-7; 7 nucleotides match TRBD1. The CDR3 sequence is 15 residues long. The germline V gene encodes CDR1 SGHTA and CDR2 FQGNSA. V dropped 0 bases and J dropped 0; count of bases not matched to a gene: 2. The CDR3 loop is CASSLAWDSSYEQYF. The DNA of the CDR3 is TGTGCCAGCAGCTTAGCCTGGGACAGCTCCTACGAGCAGTACTTC.